The clone carrying this T cell receptor (beta chain) appeared a single time. As yet, its antigen is unknown. TCRdb's table, derived via immunoSEQ multiplex PCR, lists solely in-frame clones and lacks some. The table includes about 55,000 clones, approximately 84% detected once. This sample stems from a study of OX40 agonist ivuxolimab in advanced cancers. Looking at the study overall: Among those enrolled, mean age was approximately 62 years (range about 23 to 79) and approximately 83% were male.

Per germline, CDR1 SGHTA and CDR2 FQGNSA. The V gene lost 2 bases and the J gene lost 15 bases, with 14 bases spanning the gap. The CDR3 totals 12 residues. Study results and caveats: In general, CD8+ T cells held more expanded clones than CD4+ did, on average.

The specimen comprised CD4+ or CD8+ T cells sorted from blood, sampled in a trial of the OX40 agonist ivuxolimab. The clonotype was recovered from an adult with an advanced solid tumor such as melanoma, head and neck, liver or kidney cancer. The chain links TRBV7-2 to TRBJ2-1; possible D gene TRBD1, 6 bases. The CDR3 sequence is CASSLYREQGFF. CDR3 DNA: TGTGCCAGCAGCTTATACAGGGAACAGGGGTTCTTC.